These 13 T cell receptor beta chains share one sample of origin, sequenced in a study of PD-L1 blockade in urothelial cancer. Using immunoSEQ multiplex PCR, the repertoire was profiled, and TCRdb retains in-frame clones only, with some absent. The sample has about 45,000 clones, around 89% seen once; the top ten hold around 14%. The source material was PBMCs, sampled around atezolizumab (anti-PD-L1) treatment. Every receptor here comes from an older woman with urothelial cancer.

This chain uses TRBV28 with TRBJ1-1; 9 bases align to TRBD1. J was trimmed by 4 bases and V by 4 bases; bases with no gene match: 4. The CDR3 has 14 residues. Germline CDR1 and CDR2: MDHEN and SYDVKM. The CDR3, as DNA: TGTGCCAGCAGTTCAGGACAGGGGACCACTGAAGCTTTCTTT. Protein product: CASSSGQGTTEAFF.

V gene TRBV7-8 combines with J gene TRBJ1-2; a weak D match, TRBD1 (5 bases). There are 14 residues in the CDR3. In germline, CDR1 is SGHVS, CDR2 FQNEAQ. V was pared by 10 bases and J by 2 bases, with 17 bases between. This chain's CDR3 is CANPSLGPNYGYTF. The CDR3 region has the DNA TGTGCCAACCCAAGCCTGGGGCCGAACTATGGCTACACCTTC. The full variable domain, in which reference TRBV7-8 and TRBJ1-2 provide the parts outside the CDR3, is GAGVSQSPRYKVAKRGQDVALRCDPISGHVSLFWYQQALGQGPEFLTYFQNEAQLDKSGLPSDRFFAERPEGSVSTLKIQRTQQEDSAVYLCANPSLGPNYGYTFGSGTRLTVV.

This chain uses TRBV7-9 with TRBJ1-5; possibly TRBD1 for D (6 bases). The CDR3 length is 14 residues. Germline loops: CDR1 SEHNR, CDR2 FQNEAQ (reference sequence). V was shortened by 5 bases and J by 6 bases, with 14 bases between the two germline ends. CDR3 amino acids: CASSTQGQSQPQHF. The DNA of the CDR3 is TGTGCCAGCAGCACTCAGGGGCAGAGTCAGCCCCAGCATTTT.

V usage is TRBV1 and J usage is TRBJ1-3; TRBD1 is taken as the D call from the table, unchecked against the DNA. TRBV1 is described as a pseudogene. The CDR3 spans 20 residues. The CDR3 sequence: CTSSQDRTGRGSRSGNTIYF. The CDR3, as DNA: TGCACCAGCAGCCAAGATCGAACAGGGAGAGGGTCAAGGTCTGGAAACACCATATATTTT.

The rearrangement joins TRBV27 to TRBJ2-7, with a possible D match to TRBD2 (5 bases). V dropped 2 bases and J dropped 5 bases, with 13 bases sitting between them. The CDR3 totals 14 residues. The V gene's germline CDR1 is MNHEY and CDR2 SMNVEV (reference sequence). The CDR3 DNA reads TGTGCCAGCAGTTTAGGGGTACTGAGGGACGAGCAGTACTTC. Protein: CASSLGVLRDEQYF.

This chain uses TRBV14 with TRBJ2-5, with 12 bases identical to TRBD2. With V trimmed by 5 bases and J by 10 bases, 8 bases remained unmatched. The CDR3 spans 14 residues. Per germline, CDR1 SGHDN and CDR2 FVKESK. Here the CDR3 DNA reads TGTGCCAGCAGCGCACTAGCGGGGGGCTTGGACCAGTACTTC. This codes for CASSALAGGLDQYF.

V is TRBV5-4 and J is TRBJ2-1, with TRBD2 identical over 11 bases. V gave up 3 bases and J gave up 4 bases; unmatched junction bases: 3. Germline lookup yields CDR1 SGHNT and CDR2 YYREEE (reference sequence). CDR3 length: 15 amino acids. The CDR3 here is CASSSGTSGYNEQFF. The CDR3 DNA is TGTGCCAGCAGCTCCGGGACTAGCGGATACAATGAGCAGTTCTTC.

V gene TRBV7-8 combines with J gene TRBJ2-2; 7 bases map to TRBD1. Trimming at V came to 2 bases and at J to 6 bases, leaving 0 bases not matched to a gene. Germline V gene sequence: CDR1 SGHVS, CDR2 FQNEAQ. This CDR3 spans 13 amino acids. The CDR3 reads CASSLRGPGELFF. As DNA, the CDR3 is TGTGCCAGCAGCTTAAGGGGGCCCGGGGAGCTGTTTTTT. The full variable domain, its missing parts supplied by reference TRBV7-8 and TRBJ2-2, is GAGVSQSPRYKVAKRGQDVALRCDPISGHVSLFWYQQALGQGPEFLTYFQNEAQLDKSGLPSDRFFAERPEGSVSTLKIQRTQQEDSAVYLCASSLRGPGELFFGEGSRLTVL.

The V gene is TRBV6-6, the J gene TRBJ1-4; 7 nucleotides agree with TRBD1. With V trimmed by 5 bases and J by 13 bases, 7 bases remained unmatched. There are 12 residues in the CDR3. Germline V lookup: CDR1 MNHNY, CDR2 SVGAGI (reference sequence). CDR3 coding DNA: TGTGCCAGCAGTCCCGGGACAGCTTTACTGTTTTTT. Protein sequence: CASSPGTALLFF.

The V gene is TRBV28, the J gene TRBJ2-3, with 8 bases identical to TRBD2. This CDR3 is built from 16 residues. Trimming removed 5 bases from V and 5 bases from J; junction bases left unmatched: 12. CDR1 is MDHEN, CDR2 SYDVKM, per germline. The CDR3 coding sequence is TGTGCCAGCAGTCCCCCAGCGGGAGAGAATATAGATACGCAGTATTTT. Its translation is CASSPPAGENIDTQYF. Based on the CDR3 plus reference TRBV28 and TRBJ2-3, the full variable domain is DVKVTQSSRYLVKRTGEKVFLECVQDMDHENMFWYRQDPGLGLRLIYFSYDVKMKEKGDIPEGYSVSREKKERFSLILESASTNQTSMYLCASSPPAGENIDTQYFGPGTRLTVL.

The chain combines TRBV20-1 with TRBJ1-1; D gene ambiguous. The CDR3 has 11 amino acids. Germline loops: CDR1 DFQATT, CDR2 SNEGSKA (reference sequence). Trimming left V 3 bases short and J 7 bases short, with 9 bases between. CDR3 sequence reads: CSASRQDEAFF. CDR3 coding DNA: TGCAGTGCTAGTCGGCAGGATGAAGCTTTCTTT.

The chain links TRBV7-2 to TRBJ1-1, with a tentative D call TRBD1 (6 bases). Germline loops: CDR1 SGHTA, CDR2 FQGNSA. V lost 6 bases and J lost 0, with 11 bases in between. There are 14 residues in the CDR3. The CDR3 DNA reads as TGTGCCAGCAGTTTCGGACAGTTGAACACTGAAGCTTTCTTT. Translation: CASSFGQLNTEAFF.

The chain has TRBV7-2 and TRBJ2-7; D not certain. V was cut by 5 bases and J by 6 bases, with 23 bases left in between. This CDR3 has 16 amino acids. The germline CDR1 and CDR2 sequences are SGHTA and FQGNSA. The chain's CDR3 is CASSPNIRVPQSEQYF. DNA of the CDR3: TGTGCCAGCAGCCCGAATATCCGGGTCCCTCAGAGCGAGCAGTACTTC.